The 24 T cell receptor beta chains below come from one sample, sequenced in a study of blood T cell repertoires in COVID-19 (dated by TCRdb to about 2020). Libraries came from the immunoSEQ multiplex PCR assay. TCRdb mirrors the immuneACCESS table, restricted to in-frame sequences. Some clones are absent from its copies; in checked studies, under half trace to an unresolved V gene, and the reason for the others is unknown. This sample has 100,000 to 150,000 clones in its table, and roughly 91% of those were observed once. In total, the top ten clones hold under 4.5% of the sample. Sequenced: peripheral blood. These receptors were collected from a man aged 55 to 70 with COVID-19, enrolled during active disease.

This chain links TRBV5-4 with TRBJ1-1; TRBD1 might be the D (5 bases). This CDR3 is 14 amino acids long. Germline-derived CDR1 and CDR2 are SGHNT and YYREEE (reference sequence). V lost 6 bases and J 4 bases, leaving 16 bases between the germline ends. The CDR3 loop reads CASTPRGFGTEAFF. The CDR3, as DNA: TGTGCCAGCACCCCTCGGGGGTTCGGCACTGAAGCTTTCTTT.

This clone occurred once. The chain recombines TRBV18 with TRBJ2-1; 10 bases agree with TRBD1. Per the germline V gene, CDR1 is KGHSH and CDR2 is LQKENI. With V trimmed by 4 bases and J by 6 bases, 12 bases remained unmatched. There are 17 residues in the CDR3. The chain's CDR3 is CASSLPGGQGLLNEQFF. DNA of the CDR3: TGTGCCAGCTCACTCCCTGGGGGACAGGGGTTACTCAATGAGCAGTTCTTC.

J is TRBJ2-2 and V is TRBV24-1, with 11 bases fitting TRBD1. The germline V gene encodes CDR1 KGHDR and CDR2 SFDVKD. CDR3 length: 16 residues. The trim removed 3 bases at V and 6 bases at J, leaving 5 bases unmatched. For the CDR3, the DNA is TGTGCCACCAGTGATCCGGGACAGGGGGTCTCCGGGGAGCTGTTTTTT. Its translation is CATSDPGQGVSGELFF.

This sequence joins TRBV7-8 and TRBJ1-3, with a possible D match to TRBD1 (6 bases). Trimming shortened V by 5 bases and J by 8 bases, and 22 bases separated the two germline ends. CDR3 length: 16 residues. Germline V CDR1 and CDR2: SGHVS, FQNEAQ. Here the CDR3 DNA reads TGTGCCAGCAGCCGAGTCATCGGGGGGGGCAGGGACACCATATATTTT. Protein sequence: CASSRVIGGGRDTIYF.

The V call is TRBV5-3, the J call TRBJ2-5; the match to TRBD1 covers 8 bases. TRBV5-3 is sorted into the ORF group, with uncertain function. The CDR3 runs 17 residues. V was pared by 0 bases and J by 2 bases, with 9 bases of the junction left unmatched. In DNA, the CDR3 is TGTGCCAGAAGCTTGGTCTCTGGGACAGGAGAACAAGAGACCCAGTACTTC. It codes for CARSLVSGTGEQETQYF.

This chain connects TRBV18 to TRBJ2-3; 16 bases are shared with TRBD2. The CDR3 has 18 residues. The V gene end was trimmed by 6 bases and the J gene end by 4 bases; junction bases not matched to a gene: 10. Germline values: CDR1 KGHSH, CDR2 LQKENI. CDR3 DNA: TGTGCCAGCTCCCCCGGGACTAGCGGGGGGGCCGGCGCAGATACGCAGTATTTT. As protein: CASSPGTSGGAGADTQYF.

The chain couples TRBV25-1 to TRBJ1-2; D is ambiguous. Germline V lookup: CDR1 MGHDK, CDR2 SYGVNS. The CDR3 runs to 12 residues. Deletions cut 2 bases from V and 7 bases from J, with 8 bases between. The CDR3 sequence is CASSEGGSGYTF. The CDR3 region has the DNA TGTGCCAGCAGTGAAGGAGGCTCTGGCTACACCTTC.

This rearrangement joins TRBV10-3 to TRBJ1-5; 9 positions agree with TRBD1. Germline V gene sequence: CDR1 ENHRY, CDR2 SYGVKD. The CDR3 consists of 14 residues. Losses at the gene ends were 4 bases for V and 7 bases for J; bases not matched to a gene: 5. CDR3 residues: CAISGDRALQPQHF. As DNA, the CDR3 is TGTGCCATCAGTGGGGACAGGGCCCTCCAGCCCCAGCATTTT.

This chain uses TRBV28 with TRBJ1-1, with D perhaps TRBD1 (6 bases). The CDR3 sequence is 16 residues long. The V end lost 2 bases, the J end lost 1 base, and 14 bases lay between the germline ends. Germline assignment: CDR1 MDHEN and CDR2 SYDVKM. CDR3 nucleotides: TGTGCCAGCAGTTTAGAGGGGGACAACAAGAACACTGAAGCTTTCTTT. This encodes CASSLEGDNKNTEAFF. Combining the CDR3 with reference TRBV28 and TRBJ1-1 gives the whole variable domain DVKVTQSSRYLVKRTGEKVFLECVQDMDHENMFWYRQDPGLGLRLIYFSYDVKMKEKGDIPEGYSVSREKKERFSLILESASTNQTSMYLCASSLEGDNKNTEAFFGQGTRLTVV.

The V gene is TRBV5-1, the J gene TRBJ2-1; 9 bases match TRBD1. V shed 7 bases and J 1 base; nucleotides not matched to a gene: 6. Looked up from germline, CDR1 is SGHRS and CDR2 is YFSETQ. The CDR3 loop spans 15 amino acids. CDR3 region: CASSLQGASYNEQFF. The DNA of the CDR3 is TGCGCCAGCTCCTTACAGGGGGCGTCCTACAATGAGCAGTTCTTC. The full variable domain, in which reference TRBV5-1 and TRBJ2-1 provide the parts outside the CDR3, is KAGVTQTPRYLIKTRGQQVTLSCSPISGHRSVSWYQQTPGQGLQFLFEYFSETQRNKGNFPGRFSGRQFSNSRSEMNVSTLELGDSALYLCASSLQGASYNEQFFGPGTRLTVL.

The rearrangement uses TRBV4-3 and TRBJ2-3, with 7 bases matching TRBD2. The CDR3 has 15 amino acids. V lost 1 base, J lost 5 bases, and 6 bases stayed unmatched. CDR1 LGHNA and CDR2 YSLEER come from the germline V gene. This CDR3 is CASSQGSGGVDTQYF. The CDR3 DNA is TGCGCCAGCAGCCAAGGGTCTGGGGGGGTAGATACGCAGTATTTT.

The rearrangement uses TRBV7-8 and TRBJ2-1; 9 nucleotides align to TRBD1. CDR3 length: 19 amino acids. CDR1 and CDR2 from the germline V gene are SGHVS and FQNEAQ. Trimming removed 0 bases from V and 4 bases from J; junction bases left unmatched: 13. The CDR3 loop is CASSLARDRVDVWYNEQFF. In DNA, the CDR3 is TGTGCCAGCAGCTTAGCGCGGGACAGGGTTGATGTCTGGTACAATGAGCAGTTCTTC.

The chain is built from TRBV10-3 and TRBJ2-1, with TRBD1 identical over 8 bases. J was trimmed by 10 bases and V by 3 bases; bases with no gene match: 8. CDR1 is ENHRY, CDR2 SYGVKD, per germline. CDR3 size: 14 residues. For the CDR3, the DNA is TGTGCCATCAGTGATCCGGGACAGGCCATAGAGCAGTTCTTC. Translated, it gives CAISDPGQAIEQFF.

The chain combines TRBV7-9 with TRBJ1-1, with no clear D. Germline V CDR1 and CDR2: SEHNR, FQNEAQ (reference sequence). V lost 7 bases and J 1 base, leaving 10 bases between the germline ends. The CDR3 extends over 13 amino acids. CDR3 in amino acids: CASTPTGNTEAFF. CDR3 coding DNA: TGTGCCAGCACCCCGACGGGGAACACTGAAGCTTTCTTT. The complete variable domain, with remaining parts taken from reference TRBV7-9 and TRBJ1-1, reads DTGVSQNPRHKITKRGQNVTFRCDPISEHNRLYWYRQTLGQGPEFLTYFQNEAQLEKSRLLSDRFSAERPKGSFSTLEIQRTEQGDSAMYLCASTPTGNTEAFFGQGTRLTVV.

The chain employs TRBV7-9 and TRBJ2-3; 10 nucleotides align to TRBD2. The CDR3 is 16 residues long. Germline-derived CDR1 and CDR2 are SEHNR and FQNEAQ (reference sequence). The junction had 7 bases not matched to a gene; V was cut back by 5 bases and J by 2 bases. The CDR3 sequence is CASSPTSGVHTDTQYF. The CDR3 DNA sequence: TGTGCCAGCAGCCCTACTAGCGGGGTACACACAGATACGCAGTATTTT.

The rearrangement uses TRBV5-4 and TRBJ1-2; D is ambiguous. Between the trimmed V and J ends, which lost 0 bases and 1 base, there was a span of 13 bases. The germline V gene encodes CDR1 SGHNT and CDR2 YYREEE (reference sequence). This CDR3 spans 16 amino acids. The CDR3 is CASSLAPGGNNYGYTF. In DNA form, the CDR3 reads TGTGCCAGCAGCTTGGCCCCCGGAGGGAATAACTATGGCTACACCTTC. The full variable domain, completed using reference TRBV5-4 and TRBJ1-2, is ETGVTQSPTHLIKTRGQQVTLRCSSQSGHNTVSWYQQALGQGPQFIFQYYREEENGRGNFPPRFSGLQFPNYSSELNVNALELDDSALYLCASSLAPGGNNYGYTFGSGTRLTVV.

Remarks on this clone: Relative to the germline gene, one junction end is altered; a read error may explain this. The V gene is TRBV6-1, the J gene TRBJ2-1; D remains unclear. This CDR3 comprises 11 residues. The V gene's germline CDR1 is MNHNS and CDR2 SASEGT. The DNA of the CDR3 is TGTGCCAGCAGTGAAGCCTTCGACACAGTCTTC. It codes for CASSEAFDTVF.

This chain uses TRBV9 with TRBJ2-3, with a weak D call TRBD2 (7 bases). Germline CDR1 and CDR2: SGDLS and YYNGEE. This CDR3 has 18 amino acids. The ends were cut back, 4 bases at V and 4 bases at J, with 25 bases in the middle. In nucleotides, the CDR3 is TGTGCCAGCAGCCCCAGGGGAGGGAACGGCCTGGTTTCAGATACGCAGTATTTT. Its translation is CASSPRGGNGLVSDTQYF.

The chain carries TRBV4-3 and TRBJ2-2; the D gene is possibly TRBD1 (6 bases). This CDR3 contains 15 residues. Germline V gene sequence: CDR1 LGHNA, CDR2 YSLEER. Deletions cut 2 bases from V and 5 bases from J, with 12 bases between. The chain's CDR3 is CASSQWGLGTGELFF. The CDR3 DNA sequence: TGCGCCAGCAGCCAATGGGGGCTGGGGACCGGGGAGCTGTTTTTT.

This sequence joins TRBV14 and TRBJ1-6; 7 positions agree with TRBD1. The CDR3 spans 16 residues. Germline loops: CDR1 SGHDN, CDR2 FVKESK. Trimming took 2 bases from V and 4 from J; bases not matched to a gene: 5. CDR3 sequence reads: CASSQRDSKYNSPLHF. DNA for the CDR3: TGTGCCAGCAGCCAACGGGACAGTAAATATAATTCACCCCTCCACTTT.

V and J are TRBV29-1 and TRBJ1-1, with 8 bases that match TRBD1. The CDR3 runs to 13 residues. Germline CDR1 is SQVTM and CDR2 is ANQGSEA. V dropped 7 bases and J dropped 1; count of bases not matched to a gene: 5. The CDR3 sequence: CSAGTGTNTEAFF. In nucleotides, the CDR3 is TGCAGCGCAGGGACAGGAACGAACACTGAAGCTTTCTTT.

The rearrangement links TRBV7-9 to TRBJ1-2; D unresolved. V was clipped by 1 base and J by 4 bases, with 22 bases between them. Per the germline V gene, CDR1 is SEHNR and CDR2 is FQNEAQ (reference sequence). The CDR3 runs 18 residues. Written as DNA, the CDR3 is TGTGCCAGCAGCTTAGGGTCGCCGCAGGCAGCTAACCTCTATGGCTACACCTTC. This codes for CASSLGSPQAANLYGYTF.

The chain recombines TRBV5-1 with TRBJ2-2; D call uncertain. The V end lost 6 bases, the J end lost 3 bases, and 9 bases lay between the germline ends. Looked up from germline, CDR1 is SGHRS and CDR2 is YFSETQ. CDR3 length: 13 residues. CDR3 protein: CASMETDTGELFF. In nucleotides, the CDR3 is TGCGCCAGCATGGAGACCGACACCGGGGAGCTGTTTTTT.

A single count supports this clone. The chain carries TRBV6-7 and TRBJ2-7; a possible D gene is TRBD1 (5 bases). TRBV6-7 belongs to the ORF category, with a function that is uncertain. This CDR3 spans 14 amino acids. Trimming removed 6 bases from V and 7 bases from J, with 19 bases in between. CDR3 in amino acids: CASSTYEGVGEQYF. CDR3 DNA: TGTGCCAGCAGCACCTATGAAGGGGTCGGGGAGCAGTACTTC.